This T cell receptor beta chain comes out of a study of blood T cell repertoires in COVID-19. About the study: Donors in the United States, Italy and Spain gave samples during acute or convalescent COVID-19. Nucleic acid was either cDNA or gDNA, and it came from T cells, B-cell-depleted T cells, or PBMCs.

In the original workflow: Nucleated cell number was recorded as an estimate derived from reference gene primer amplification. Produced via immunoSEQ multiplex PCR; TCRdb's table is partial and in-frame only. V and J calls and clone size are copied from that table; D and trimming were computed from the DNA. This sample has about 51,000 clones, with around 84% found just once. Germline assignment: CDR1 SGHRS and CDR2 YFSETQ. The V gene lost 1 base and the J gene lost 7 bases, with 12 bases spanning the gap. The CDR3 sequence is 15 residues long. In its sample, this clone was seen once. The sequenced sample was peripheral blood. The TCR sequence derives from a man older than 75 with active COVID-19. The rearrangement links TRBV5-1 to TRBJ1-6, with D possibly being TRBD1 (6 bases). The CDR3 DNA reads TGCGCCAGCAGCTTGCAGGGGTCGGGAAATTCACCCCTCCACTTT. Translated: CASSLQGSGNSPLHF.